This record looks at one T cell receptor beta chain sequence and its context. Trimming cost V 0 bases and J 5 bases, with 8 bases left between them. CDR3 size: 13 residues. The germline V gene encodes CDR1 SGDLS and CDR2 YYNGEE. The entry originates in a study of early stage breast cancer tumors. Method: immunoSEQ multiplex PCR; TCRdb's copy keeps in-frame clones and lacks some. The sample has tens of thousands of clones; 65% to 75% are singletons. The TCR originated in a person aged 45-65 years with breast cancer. The sample comprised blood. The V call is TRBV9, the J call TRBJ2-5; D unclear. DNA for the CDR3: TGTGCCAGCAGCGTAGCAGGCGACGAGACCCAGTACTTC. Translating it yields CASSVAGDETQYF.